This T cell receptor beta chain derives from a study of blood T cell repertoires in COVID-19. The CDR3 contains 16 residues. The V gene's germline CDR1 is SGHAT and CDR2 FQNNGV. As regards this clone: Relative to the germline gene, one junction end is altered; a read error may explain this.

TCRdb keeps only in-frame clones here, not all; method: immunoSEQ multiplex PCR. The table includes around 72,000 clones, approximately 90% detected once. This TCR came from a woman in her forties or fifties with acute or convalescent COVID-19. Sequences were obtained from peripheral blood. The V and J genes are TRBV11-2 and TRBJ1-1; D not certain. CDR3 coding DNA: TGTGCCAGCAGCATAGAAGGTGTTCGGAGAACCACTGAAGCTTTCTTT. Its translation is CASSIEGVRRTTEAFF.